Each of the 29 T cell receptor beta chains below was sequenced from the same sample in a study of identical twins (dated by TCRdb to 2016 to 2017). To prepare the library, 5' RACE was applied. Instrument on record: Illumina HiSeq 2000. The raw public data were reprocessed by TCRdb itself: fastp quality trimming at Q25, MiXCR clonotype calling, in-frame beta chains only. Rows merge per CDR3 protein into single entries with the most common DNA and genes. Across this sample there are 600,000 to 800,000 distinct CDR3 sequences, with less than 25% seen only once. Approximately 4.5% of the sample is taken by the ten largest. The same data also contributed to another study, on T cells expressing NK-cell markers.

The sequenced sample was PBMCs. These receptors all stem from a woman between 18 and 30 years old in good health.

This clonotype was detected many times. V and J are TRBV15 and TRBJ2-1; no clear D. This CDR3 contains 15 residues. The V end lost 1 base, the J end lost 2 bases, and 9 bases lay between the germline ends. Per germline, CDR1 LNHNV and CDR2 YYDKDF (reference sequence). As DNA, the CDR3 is TGTGCCACCAGCAGAGTTCTAGGTGCCTACAATGAGCAGTTCTTC. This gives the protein CATSRVLGAYNEQFF. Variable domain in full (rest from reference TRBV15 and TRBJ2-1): DAMVIQNPRYQVTQFGKPVTLSCSQTLNHNVMYWYQQKSSQAPKLLFHYYDKDFNNEADTPDNFQSRRPNTSFCFLDIRSPGLGDTAMYLCATSRVLGAYNEQFFGPGTRLTVL.

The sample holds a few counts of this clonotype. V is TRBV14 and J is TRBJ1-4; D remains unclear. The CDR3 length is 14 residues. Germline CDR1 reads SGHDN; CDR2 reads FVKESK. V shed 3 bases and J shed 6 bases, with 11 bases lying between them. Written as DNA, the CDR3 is TGTGCCAGCAGCCAGGGGATTCGGGATGAAAAACTGTTTTTT. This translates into CASSQGIRDEKLFF. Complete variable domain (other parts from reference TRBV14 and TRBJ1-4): EAGVTQFPSHSVIEKGQTVTLRCDPISGHDNLYWYRRVMGKEIKFLLHFVKESKQDESGMPNNRFLAERTGGTYSTLKVQPAELEDSGVYFCASSQGIRDEKLFFGSGTQLSVL.

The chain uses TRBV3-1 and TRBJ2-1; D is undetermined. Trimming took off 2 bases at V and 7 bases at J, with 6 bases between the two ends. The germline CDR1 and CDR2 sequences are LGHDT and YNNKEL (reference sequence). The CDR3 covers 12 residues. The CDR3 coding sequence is TGTGCCAGCAGCCAAAGTGGGAATGAGCAGTTCTTC. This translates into CASSQSGNEQFF.

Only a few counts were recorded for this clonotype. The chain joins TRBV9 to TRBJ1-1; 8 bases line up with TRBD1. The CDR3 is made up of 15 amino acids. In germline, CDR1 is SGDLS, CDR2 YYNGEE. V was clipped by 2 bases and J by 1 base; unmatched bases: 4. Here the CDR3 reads CASSVGQGRNTEAFF. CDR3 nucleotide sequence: TGTGCCAGCAGCGTTGGACAGGGACGGAACACTGAAGCTTTCTTT.

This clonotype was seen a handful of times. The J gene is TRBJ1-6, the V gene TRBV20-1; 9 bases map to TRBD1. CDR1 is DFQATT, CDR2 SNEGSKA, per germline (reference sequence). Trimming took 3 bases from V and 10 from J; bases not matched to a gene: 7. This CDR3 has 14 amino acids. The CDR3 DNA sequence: TGCAGTGCTAGGGTCCGGACAGGGGTGTCACCCCTCCACTTT. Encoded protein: CSARVRTGVSPLHF.

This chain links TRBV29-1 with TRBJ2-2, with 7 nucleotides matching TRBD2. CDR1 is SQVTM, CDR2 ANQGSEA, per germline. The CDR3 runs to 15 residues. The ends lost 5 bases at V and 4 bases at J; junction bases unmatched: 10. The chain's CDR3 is CSVLLGGSSTGELFF. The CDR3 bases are TGCAGCGTTTTACTTGGCGGGAGTAGCACCGGGGAGCTGTTTTTT.

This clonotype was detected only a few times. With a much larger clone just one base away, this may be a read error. CDR3 loop: CSAKKRGGYEQYF. Written as DNA, the CDR3 is TGCAGTGCGAAAAAAAGGGGGGGGTACGAGCAGTACTTC. The chain uses TRBV20-1 and TRBJ2-7, with D possibly TRBD2 on 7 matching bases. Germline CDR1 and CDR2: DFQATT and SNEGSKA (reference sequence). This CDR3 spans 13 amino acids. Trimming shortened V by 6 bases and J by 4 bases, and 16 bases separated the two germline ends.

CDR3 coding DNA: TGTGCCAGCGAGACTAGTTTTGAGCAGTTCTTC. It is translated as CASETSFEQFF. The rearrangement links TRBV6-6 to TRBJ2-1; D possibly corresponds to TRBD2 (6 bases). The CDR3 has 11 residues. Trimming took off 8 bases at V and 9 bases at J, with 11 bases between the two ends. The germline gives CDR1 MNHNY, CDR2 SVGAGI (reference sequence).

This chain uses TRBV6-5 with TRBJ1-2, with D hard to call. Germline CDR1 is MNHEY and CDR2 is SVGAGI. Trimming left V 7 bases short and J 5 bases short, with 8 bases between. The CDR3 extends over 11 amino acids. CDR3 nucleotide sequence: TGTGCCAGCAAACGTCAATATGGCTACACCTTC. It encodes CASKRQYGYTF.

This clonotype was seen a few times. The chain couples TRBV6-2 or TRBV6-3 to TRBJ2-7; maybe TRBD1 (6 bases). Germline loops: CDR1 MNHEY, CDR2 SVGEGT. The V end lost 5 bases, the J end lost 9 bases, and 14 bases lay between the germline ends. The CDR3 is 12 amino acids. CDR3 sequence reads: CASSHRAEAQYF. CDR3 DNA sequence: TGTGCCAGCAGTCACAGGGCCGAGGCGCAGTACTTC.

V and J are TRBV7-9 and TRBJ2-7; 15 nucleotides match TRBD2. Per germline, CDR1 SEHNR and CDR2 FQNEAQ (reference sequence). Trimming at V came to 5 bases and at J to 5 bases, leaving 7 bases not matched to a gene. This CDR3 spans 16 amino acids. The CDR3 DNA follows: TGTGCCAGCAGCCCCGGACTAGCGGGAGGGATAGACGAGCAGTACTTC. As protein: CASSPGLAGGIDEQYF.

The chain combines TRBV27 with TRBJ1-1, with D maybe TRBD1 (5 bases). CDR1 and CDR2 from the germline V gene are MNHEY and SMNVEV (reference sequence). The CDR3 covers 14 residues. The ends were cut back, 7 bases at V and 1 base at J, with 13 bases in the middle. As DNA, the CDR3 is TGTGCCAGCAACCCGGGACGAACGAACACTGAAGCTTTCTTT. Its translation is CASNPGRTNTEAFF.

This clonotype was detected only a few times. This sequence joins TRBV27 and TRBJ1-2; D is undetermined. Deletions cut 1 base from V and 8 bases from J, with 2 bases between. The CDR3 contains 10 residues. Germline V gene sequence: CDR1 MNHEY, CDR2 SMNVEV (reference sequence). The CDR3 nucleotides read TGTGCCAGCAGTTTATGGGGCTACACCTTC. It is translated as CASSLWGYTF.

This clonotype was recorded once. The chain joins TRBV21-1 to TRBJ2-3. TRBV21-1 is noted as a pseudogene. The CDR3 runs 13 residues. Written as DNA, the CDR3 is TGTGCCAGCAGTTACGCCAATACAGATACGCAGTATTTT. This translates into CASSYANTDTQYF.

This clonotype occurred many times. CDR3 sequence: CASRGGSQETQYF. CDR3 bases: TGCGCCAGCAGAGGGGGGTCACAAGAGACCCAGTACTTC. The chain employs TRBV5-1 and TRBJ2-5; tentatively, D is TRBD1 or TRBD2 (6 bases each). The V end was cut by 5 bases, the J end by 2 bases, with 10 bases between. This CDR3 has 13 amino acids. Germline CDR1 SGHRS, CDR2 YFSETQ.

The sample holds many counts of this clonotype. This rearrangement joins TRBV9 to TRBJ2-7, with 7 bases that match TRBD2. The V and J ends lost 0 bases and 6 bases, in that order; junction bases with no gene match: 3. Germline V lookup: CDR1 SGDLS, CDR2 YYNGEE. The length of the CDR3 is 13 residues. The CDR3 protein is CASSVATGGEQYF. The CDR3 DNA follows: TGTGCCAGCAGCGTAGCTACGGGGGGCGAGCAGTACTTC. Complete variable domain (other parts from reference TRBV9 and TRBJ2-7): DSGVTQTPKHLITATGQRVTLRCSPRSGDLSVYWYQQSLDQGLQFLIQYYNGEERAKGNILERFSAQQFPDLHSELNLSSLELGDSALYFCASSVATGGEQYFGPGTRLTVT.

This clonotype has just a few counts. The CDR3 spells CSASGSSSTDTQYF. DNA of the CDR3: TGCAGTGCTAGTGGCAGCTCTAGCACAGATACGCAGTATTTT. V gene TRBV20-1 combines with J gene TRBJ2-3; D gene uncertain. Germline loops: CDR1 DFQATT, CDR2 SNEGSKA (reference sequence). V gave up 3 bases and J gave up 0 bases, with 10 bases separating them. The CDR3 totals 14 residues.

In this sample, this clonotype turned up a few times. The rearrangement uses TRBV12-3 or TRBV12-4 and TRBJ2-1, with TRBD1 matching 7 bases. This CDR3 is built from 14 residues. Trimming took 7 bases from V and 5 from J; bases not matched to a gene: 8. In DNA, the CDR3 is TGTGCCAGCACCTTCGGACAGGTTAACAATGAGCAGTTCTTC. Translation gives CASTFGQVNNEQFF.

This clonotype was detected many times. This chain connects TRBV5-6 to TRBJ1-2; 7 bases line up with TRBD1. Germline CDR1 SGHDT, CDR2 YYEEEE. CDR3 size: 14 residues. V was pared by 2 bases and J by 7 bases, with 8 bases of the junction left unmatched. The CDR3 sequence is CASSFMTGFVGYTF. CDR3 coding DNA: TGTGCCAGCAGCTTCATGACAGGGTTTGTTGGCTACACCTTC.

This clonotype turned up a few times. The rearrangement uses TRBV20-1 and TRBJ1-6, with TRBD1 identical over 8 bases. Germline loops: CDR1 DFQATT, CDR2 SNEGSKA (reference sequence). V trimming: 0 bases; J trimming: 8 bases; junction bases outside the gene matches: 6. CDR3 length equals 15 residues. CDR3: CSARETTGVDSPLHF. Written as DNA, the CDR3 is TGCAGTGCTAGAGAAACGACAGGGGTTGATTCACCCCTCCACTTT.

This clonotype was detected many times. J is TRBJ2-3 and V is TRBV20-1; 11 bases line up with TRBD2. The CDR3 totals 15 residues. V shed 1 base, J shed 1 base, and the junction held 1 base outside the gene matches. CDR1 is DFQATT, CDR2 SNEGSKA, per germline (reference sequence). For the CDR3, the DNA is TGCAGTGCTAGAGCTAGCGGGGGGCGCACAGATACGCAGTATTTT. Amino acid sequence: CSARASGGRTDTQYF.

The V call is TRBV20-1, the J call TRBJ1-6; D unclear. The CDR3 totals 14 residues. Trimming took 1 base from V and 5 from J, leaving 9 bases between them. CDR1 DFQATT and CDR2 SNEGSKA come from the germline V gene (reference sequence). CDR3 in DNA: TGCAGTGCTAGAGTGGGTAACCATAATTCACCCCTCCACTTT. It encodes CSARVGNHNSPLHF.

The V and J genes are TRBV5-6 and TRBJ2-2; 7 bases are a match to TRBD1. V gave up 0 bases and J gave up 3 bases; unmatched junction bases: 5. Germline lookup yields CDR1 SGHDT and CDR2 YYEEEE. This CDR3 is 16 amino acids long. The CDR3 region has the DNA TGTGCCAGCAGCTTGGACAGGGGCGGCGACACCGGGGAGCTGTTTTTT. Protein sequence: CASSLDRGGDTGELFF.

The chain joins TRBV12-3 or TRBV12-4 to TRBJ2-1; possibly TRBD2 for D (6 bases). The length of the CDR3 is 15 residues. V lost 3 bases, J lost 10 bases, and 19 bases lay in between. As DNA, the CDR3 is TGTGCCAGCAGTTTTGGCGGGAAGCCCCCCGGGGAGCAGTTCTTC. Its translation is CASSFGGKPPGEQFF.

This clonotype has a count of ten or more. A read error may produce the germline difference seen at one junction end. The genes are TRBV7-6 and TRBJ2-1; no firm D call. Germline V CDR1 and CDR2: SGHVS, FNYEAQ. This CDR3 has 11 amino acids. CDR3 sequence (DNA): TGCGCCAGCAGCAGTCAGTACGAGCAGTTCTTC. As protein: CASSSQYEQFF.

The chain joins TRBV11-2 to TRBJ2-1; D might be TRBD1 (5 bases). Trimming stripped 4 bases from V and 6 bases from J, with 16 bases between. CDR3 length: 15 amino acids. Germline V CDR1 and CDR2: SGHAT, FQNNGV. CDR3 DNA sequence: TGTGCCAGCAGCTCCGATTTAGATAGGGGCAATGAGCAGTTCTTC. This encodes CASSSDLDRGNEQFF.

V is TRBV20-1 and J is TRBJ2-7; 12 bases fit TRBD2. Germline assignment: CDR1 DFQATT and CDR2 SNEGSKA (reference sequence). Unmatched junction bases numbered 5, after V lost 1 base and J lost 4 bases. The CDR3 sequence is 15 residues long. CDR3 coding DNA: TGCAGTGCTAGAGTCCTGACTAGCGGGAGTTACGAGCAGTACTTC. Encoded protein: CSARVLTSGSYEQYF.

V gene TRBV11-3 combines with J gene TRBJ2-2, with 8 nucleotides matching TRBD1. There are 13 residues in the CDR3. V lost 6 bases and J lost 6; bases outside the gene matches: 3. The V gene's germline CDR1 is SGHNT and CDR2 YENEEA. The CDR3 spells CASRTGAAGELFF. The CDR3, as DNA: TGTGCCAGCAGGACAGGGGCCGCCGGGGAGCTGTTTTTT.

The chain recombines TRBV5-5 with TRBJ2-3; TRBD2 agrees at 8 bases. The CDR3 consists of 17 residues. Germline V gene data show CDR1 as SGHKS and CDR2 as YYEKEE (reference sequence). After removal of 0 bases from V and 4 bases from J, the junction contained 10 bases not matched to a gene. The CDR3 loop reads CASSLDRASGGADTQYF. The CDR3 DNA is TGTGCCAGCAGCTTGGACCGGGCCAGCGGGGGCGCAGATACGCAGTATTTT.